Given below is one T cell receptor beta chain in context. Its antigen is unknown. Multiplex touch-down PCR with TRB-A/B primers amplified rearranged V-D-J TRB sequences. TCRdb independently ran MiXCR on the multiplex PCR reads; one entry per CDR3 protein. There are over 2,500 distinct CDR3 sequences in the sample; around three fifths occur only once, and approximately 35% lies in the top ten. The sample belongs to a study of T cell repertoires in aging, cancer and after chemotherapy. Across the study: Paired samples before and after chemotherapy came from glioblastoma patients receiving temozolomide-based therapy.

Study-wide points: Loss of evenness, beyond lost richness, contributed to age-related TCR diversity decline in cancer patients.

The template was genomic DNA from peripheral blood, not RNA. Germline-derived CDR1 and CDR2 are SGHTA and FQGNSA. The CDR3 has 15 amino acids. V lost 0 bases and J lost 7; bases outside the gene matches: 6. The chain is built from TRBV7-2 and TRBJ2-7; 10 bases match TRBD1. The sample taken for sequencing was blood. This TCR was recovered from a human donor with a solid tumor. CDR3: CASSLAGTGAWEQYF. The CDR3 bases are TGTGCCAGCAGCTTAGCGGGGACAGGGGCTTGGGAGCAGTACTTC. Looking up the rest from reference TRBV7-2 and TRBJ2-7 gives the full variable domain: GAGVSQSPSNKVTEKGKDVELRCDPISGHTALYWYRQSLGQGLEFLIYFQGNSAPDKSGLPSDRFSAERTGGSVSTLTIQRTQQEDSAVYLCASSLAGTGAWEQYFGPGTRLTVT.